These 15 T cell receptor beta chains originate from one sample sequenced in a study of post-analysis software for immune sequencing data. General study results and limits: When patients were compared with controls, a handful of TRBV segments were more frequent, TRBV5-6, TRBV5-1 and TRBV20-1 among them.

Unique molecular identifiers were present in the TCR beta cDNA libraries. TCRdb used MiXCR to reprocess the PCR reads, holding one entry per CDR3 protein. The repertoire holds some 700,000 distinct CDR3 sequences, with 55% to 60% as singletons. These receptors are not linked to any known antigen. The sequenced sample consisted of blood. Receptors were obtained from a girl aged 2 to 9 with multiple sclerosis.

V gene TRBV12-3 or TRBV12-4 combines with J gene TRBJ1-1; D not certain. The CDR3 length is 12 residues. Trimming removed 6 bases at V and 8 bases at J, with 13 bases between. DNA of the CDR3: TGTGCCAGCAGCCCAGACTCACCCGAAGCTTTCTTT. Translation: CASSPDSPEAFF.

The V gene is TRBV25-1, the J gene TRBJ2-1; 14 nucleotides agree with TRBD2. The CDR3 sequence is 13 residues long. The V gene's germline CDR1 is MGHDK and CDR2 SYGVNS. J gave up 9 bases and V 10 bases, and 5 bases lay outside the gene matches. The CDR3 loop reads CATRLAGGSEQFF. In DNA form, the CDR3 reads TGTGCCACCCGACTAGCGGGGGGGAGTGAGCAGTTCTTC.

The chain joins TRBV29-1 to TRBJ1-2; D gene unclear. The CDR3 sequence is 12 residues long. The germline gives CDR1 SQVTM, CDR2 ANQGSEA. V was clipped by 7 bases and J by 4 bases, with 13 bases between them. The CDR3 DNA reads as TGCAGCGCCGTGGGTCTTGCCTATGGCTACACCTTC. This sequence encodes CSAVGLAYGYTF.

The chain uses TRBV6-1 and TRBJ2-5; 8 bases fit TRBD1. CDR1 and CDR2 (germline): MNHNS, SASEGT. The CDR3 is 17 residues long. Trimming at V came to 7 bases and at J to 4 bases, leaving 17 bases not matched to a gene. The CDR3 spells CASNLGQGSIVGETQYF. The CDR3 DNA reads TGTGCCAGCAACCTCGGACAGGGAAGTATTGTGGGAGAGACCCAGTACTTC.

The chain recombines TRBV5-1 with TRBJ1-2; 8 bases agree with TRBD1. This CDR3 has 15 amino acids. The germline CDR1 and CDR2 sequences are SGHRS and YFSETQ. Germline trimming cut 2 bases from V and 1 base from J; bases unmatched to any gene: 4. Here the CDR3 reads CASSFGTGVNYGYTF. The CDR3 DNA follows: TGCGCCAGCAGCTTCGGGACAGGAGTTAACTATGGCTACACCTTC.

The chain has TRBV6-2 or TRBV6-3 and TRBJ1-1; TRBD1 agrees at 8 bases. Germline trimming cut 2 bases from V and 1 base from J; bases unmatched to any gene: 6. The CDR3 sequence is 16 residues long. Germline CDR1 MNHEY, CDR2 SVGEGT. This chain's CDR3 is CASSYDRGVWNTEAFF. The CDR3 bases are TGTGCCAGCAGTTACGACAGGGGCGTTTGGAACACTGAAGCTTTCTTT.

The V gene is TRBV4-1, the J gene TRBJ2-1; D is perhaps TRBD2 (5 bases). The CDR3 has 15 residues. Germline CDR1 is MGHRA and CDR2 is YSYEKL. V was clipped by 3 bases and J by 0 bases, with 9 bases between them. CDR3 sequence: CASSQLTSSYNEQFF. The CDR3 DNA sequence: TGCGCCAGCAGCCAGTTAACTAGCTCCTACAATGAGCAGTTCTTC.

This clonotype has only a few counts. The chain recombines TRBV29-1 with TRBJ2-5; 7 bases fit TRBD1. Germline trimming cut 4 bases from V and 4 bases from J; bases unmatched to any gene: 9. Looked up from germline, CDR1 is SQVTM and CDR2 is ANQGSEA. The CDR3 extends over 14 amino acids. In DNA, the CDR3 is TGCAGCGTTGCCAAGGACAGGCGGCTAGAGACCCAGTACTTC. It encodes CSVAKDRRLETQYF.

This chain joins TRBV6-5 and TRBJ2-7; 11 bases match TRBD2. V shed 0 bases, J shed 2 bases, and the junction held 0 bases outside the gene matches. Germline loops: CDR1 MNHEY, CDR2 SVGAGI. This CDR3 spans 15 amino acids. As DNA, the CDR3 is TGTGCCAGCAGTTACTCGACTAGCGGGGCCTACGAGCAGTACTTC. This sequence encodes CASSYSTSGAYEQYF.

This clonotype was detected a few times. The V and J genes are TRBV6-5 and TRBJ2-3, with 7 positions matching TRBD1. V gave up 6 bases and J gave up 0 bases; unmatched junction bases: 9. Germline V gives CDR1 MNHEY, CDR2 SVGAGI. The CDR3 covers 16 residues. The CDR3, as DNA: TGTGCCAGCAGAATCCTACAGGGGTCAAGCACAGATACGCAGTATTTT. This gives the protein CASRILQGSSTDTQYF.

DNA of the CDR3: TGTGCCTGGAGAGGGGAGGTCAATCAGCCCCAGCATTTT. This encodes CAWRGEVNQPQHF. The chain joins TRBV30 to TRBJ1-5, with a possible D match to TRBD1 (5 bases). Trimming stripped 3 bases from V and 3 bases from J, with 9 bases between. Per germline, CDR1 GTSNPN and CDR2 SVGIG (reference sequence). This CDR3 has 13 residues.

The sample holds a few counts of this clonotype. The CDR3 protein is CSARTPTGWSEAFF. CDR3 in DNA: TGCAGTGCTAGAACCCCCACAGGGTGGTCTGAAGCTTTCTTT. The rearrangement joins TRBV20-1 to TRBJ1-1; D might be TRBD1 (6 bases). The CDR3 runs 14 residues. Deletions cut 2 bases from V and 6 bases from J, with 16 bases between. Germline V gene lookup returns CDR1 DFQATT and CDR2 SNEGSKA (reference sequence).

This chain links TRBV5-1 with TRBJ2-7, with 7 bases matching TRBD2. V lost 1 base, J lost 3 bases, and 4 bases stayed unmatched. CDR1 SGHRS and CDR2 YFSETQ come from the germline V gene. The CDR3 extends over 14 amino acids. CDR3: CASSLQVAGYEQYF. Written as DNA, the CDR3 is TGCGCCAGCAGCTTGCAGGTAGCGGGCTACGAGCAGTACTTC.

This clonotype has just a few counts. The chain uses TRBV5-1 and TRBJ2-5, with D possibly called TRBD1 or TRBD2 (5 bases each). Trimming took off 4 bases at V and 4 bases at J, with 17 bases between the two ends. Germline lookup yields CDR1 SGHRS and CDR2 YFSETQ. The CDR3 is 15 residues long. CDR3 nucleotides: TGCGCCAGCAGCGCCTCTCCGGGACGGACAGAGACCCAGTACTTC. Translated, it gives CASSASPGRTETQYF. Based on the CDR3 plus reference TRBV5-1 and TRBJ2-5, the full variable domain is KAGVTQTPRYLIKTRGQQVTLSCSPISGHRSVSWYQQTPGQGLQFLFEYFSETQRNKGNFPGRFSGRQFSNSRSEMNVSTLELGDSALYLCASSASPGRTETQYFGPGTRLLVL.

This clonotype turned up a few times. The chain links TRBV12-3 or TRBV12-4 to TRBJ2-7, with D maybe TRBD1 (5 bases). Between the trimmed V and J ends, which lost 3 bases and 0 bases, there was a span of 12 bases. The CDR3 sequence is 15 residues long. In nucleotides, the CDR3 is TGTGCCAGCAGTTTTGACAGCGCGAGCTCCTACGAGCAGTACTTC. It encodes CASSFDSASSYEQYF.